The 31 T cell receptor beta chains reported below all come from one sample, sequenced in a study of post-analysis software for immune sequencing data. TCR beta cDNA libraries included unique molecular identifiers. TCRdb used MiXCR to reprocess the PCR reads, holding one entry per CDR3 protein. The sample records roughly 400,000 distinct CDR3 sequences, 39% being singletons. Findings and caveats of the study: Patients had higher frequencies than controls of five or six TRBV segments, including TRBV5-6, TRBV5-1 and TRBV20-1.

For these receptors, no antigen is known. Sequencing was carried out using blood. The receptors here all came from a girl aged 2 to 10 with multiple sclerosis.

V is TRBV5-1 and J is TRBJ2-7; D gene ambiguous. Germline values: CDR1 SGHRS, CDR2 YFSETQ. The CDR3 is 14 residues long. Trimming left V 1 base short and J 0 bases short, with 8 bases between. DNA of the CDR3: TGCGCCAGCAGCTTGAGGCTGAGCTCCTACGAGCAGTACTTC. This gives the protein CASSLRLSSYEQYF. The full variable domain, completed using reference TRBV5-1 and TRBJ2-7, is KAGVTQTPRYLIKTRGQQVTLSCSPISGHRSVSWYQQTPGQGLQFLFEYFSETQRNKGNFPGRFSGRQFSNSRSEMNVSTLELGDSALYLCASSLRLSSYEQYFGPGTRLTVT.

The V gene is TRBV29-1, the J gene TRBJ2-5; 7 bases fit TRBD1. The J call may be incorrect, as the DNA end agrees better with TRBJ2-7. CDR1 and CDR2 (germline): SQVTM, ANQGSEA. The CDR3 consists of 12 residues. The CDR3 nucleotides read TGCAGCGGGACTGACAGGGAAAACGAGCAGTACTTC. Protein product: CSGTDRENEQYF.

The CDR3 spells CASSDRENQPQHF. CDR3 coding DNA: TGTGCCAGTTCCGACAGGGAGAATCAGCCCCAGCATTTT. This chain connects TRBV19 to TRBJ1-5; 7 bases map to TRBD1. This CDR3 region has 13 residues. The J segment lost 4 bases and the V segment lost 8 bases, leaving 5 bases of the junction unmatched. Germline CDR1 reads LNHDA; CDR2 reads SQIVND (reference sequence).

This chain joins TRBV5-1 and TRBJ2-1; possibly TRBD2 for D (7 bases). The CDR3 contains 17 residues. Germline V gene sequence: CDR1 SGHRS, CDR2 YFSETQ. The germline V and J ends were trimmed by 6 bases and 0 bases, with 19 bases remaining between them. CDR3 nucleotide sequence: TGCGCCAGCACGCCGGGGGGCACCACCAGCTCCTACAATGAGCAGTTCTTC. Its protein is CASTPGGTTSSYNEQFF.

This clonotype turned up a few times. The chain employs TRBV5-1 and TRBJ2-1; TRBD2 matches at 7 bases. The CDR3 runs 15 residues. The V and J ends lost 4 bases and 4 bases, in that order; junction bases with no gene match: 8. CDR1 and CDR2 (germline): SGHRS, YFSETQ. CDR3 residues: CASSVQGGSYNEQFF. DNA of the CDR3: TGCGCCAGCAGCGTCCAGGGAGGGTCTTACAATGAGCAGTTCTTC.

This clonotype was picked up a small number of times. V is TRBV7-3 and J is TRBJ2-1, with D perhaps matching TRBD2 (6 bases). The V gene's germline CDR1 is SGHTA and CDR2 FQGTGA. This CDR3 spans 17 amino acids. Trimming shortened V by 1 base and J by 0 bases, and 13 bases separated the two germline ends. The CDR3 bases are TGTGCCAGCAGCTTAATCCCGGGAGTTAGCTCCTACAATGAGCAGTTCTTC. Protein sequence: CASSLIPGVSSYNEQFF. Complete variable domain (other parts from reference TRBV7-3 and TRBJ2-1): GAGVSQTPSNKVTEKGKYVELRCDPISGHTALYWYRQSLGQGPEFLIYFQGTGAADDSGLPNDRFFAVRPEGSVSTLKIQRTERGDSAVYLCASSLIPGVSSYNEQFFGPGTRLTVL.

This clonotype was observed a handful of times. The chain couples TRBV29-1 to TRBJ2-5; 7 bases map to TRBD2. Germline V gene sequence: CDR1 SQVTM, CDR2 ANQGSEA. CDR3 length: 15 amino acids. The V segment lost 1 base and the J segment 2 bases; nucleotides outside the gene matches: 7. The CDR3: CSVEASGLSQETQYF. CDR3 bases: TGCAGCGTTGAAGCTAGCGGCCTCTCGCAAGAGACCCAGTACTTC.

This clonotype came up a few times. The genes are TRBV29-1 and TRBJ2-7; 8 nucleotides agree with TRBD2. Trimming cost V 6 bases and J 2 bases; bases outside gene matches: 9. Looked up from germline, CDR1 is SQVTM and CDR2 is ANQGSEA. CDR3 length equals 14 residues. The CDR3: CSVALAELPYEQYF. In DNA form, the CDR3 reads TGCAGCGTAGCACTAGCGGAACTTCCCTACGAGCAGTACTTC.

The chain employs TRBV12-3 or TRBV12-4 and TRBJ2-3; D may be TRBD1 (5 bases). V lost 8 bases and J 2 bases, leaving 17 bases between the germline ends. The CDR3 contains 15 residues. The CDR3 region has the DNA TGTGCCAGCGCCCAGGGCAGGGTCAACACAGATACGCAGTATTTT. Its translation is CASAQGRVNTDTQYF.

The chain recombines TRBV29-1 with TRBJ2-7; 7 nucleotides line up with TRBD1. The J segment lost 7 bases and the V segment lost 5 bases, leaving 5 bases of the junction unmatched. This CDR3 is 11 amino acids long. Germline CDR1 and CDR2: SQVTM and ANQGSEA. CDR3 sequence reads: CSVRQGGEQYF. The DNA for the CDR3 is TGCAGCGTTCGACAGGGTGGAGAGCAGTACTTC.

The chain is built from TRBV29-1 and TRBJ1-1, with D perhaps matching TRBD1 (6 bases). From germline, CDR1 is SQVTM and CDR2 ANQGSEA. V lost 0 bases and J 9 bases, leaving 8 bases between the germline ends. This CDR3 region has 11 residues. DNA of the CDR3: TGCAGCGTTGAAGACCAGGGGAAAGCTTTCTTT. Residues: CSVEDQGKAFF.

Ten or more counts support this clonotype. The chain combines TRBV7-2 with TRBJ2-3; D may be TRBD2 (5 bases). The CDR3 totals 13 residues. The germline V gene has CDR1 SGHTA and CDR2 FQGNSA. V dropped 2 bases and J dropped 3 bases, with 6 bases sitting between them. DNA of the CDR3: TGTGCCAGCAGCTTAACGGGGACAGATACGCAGTATTTT. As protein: CASSLTGTDTQYF. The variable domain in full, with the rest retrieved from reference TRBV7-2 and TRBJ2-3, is GAGVSQSPSNKVTEKGKDVELRCDPISGHTALYWYRQSLGQGLEFLIYFQGNSAPDKSGLPSDRFSAERTGGSVSTLTIQRTQQEDSAVYLCASSLTGTDTQYFGPGTRLTVL.

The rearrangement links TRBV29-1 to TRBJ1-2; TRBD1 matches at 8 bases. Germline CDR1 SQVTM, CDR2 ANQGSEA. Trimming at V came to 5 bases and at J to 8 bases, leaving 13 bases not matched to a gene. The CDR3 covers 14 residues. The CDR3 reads CSVRWTGLNRGYTF. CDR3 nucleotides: TGCAGCGTTCGGTGGACAGGGCTAAATCGCGGCTACACCTTC.

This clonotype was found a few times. In nucleotides, the CDR3 is TGCAGCGTATTGGGGGAGAGGGGGTATGGCTACACCTTC. This codes for CSVLGERGYGYTF. The rearrangement joins TRBV29-1 to TRBJ1-2; a weak D match, TRBD1 (6 bases). With 6 bases removed from V and 5 bases from J, the gap between germline ends came to 16 bases. CDR1 and CDR2 (germline): SQVTM, ANQGSEA. The CDR3 runs 13 residues.

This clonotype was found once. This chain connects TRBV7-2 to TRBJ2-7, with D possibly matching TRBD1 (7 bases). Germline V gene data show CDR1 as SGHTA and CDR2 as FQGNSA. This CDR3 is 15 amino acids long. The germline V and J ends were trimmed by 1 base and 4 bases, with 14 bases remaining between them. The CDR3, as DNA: TGTGCCAGCAGCTTAGGGGGCAGGGGGAGGTACGAGCAGTACTTC. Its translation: CASSLGGRGRYEQYF.

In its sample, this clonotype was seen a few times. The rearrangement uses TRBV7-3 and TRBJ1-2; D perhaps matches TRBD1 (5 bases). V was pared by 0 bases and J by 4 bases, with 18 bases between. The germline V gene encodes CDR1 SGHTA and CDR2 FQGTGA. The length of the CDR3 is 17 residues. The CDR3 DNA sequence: TGTGCCAGCAGCTTAACGGGGGGAACTTTCGGCCGCTATGGCTACACCTTC. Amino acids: CASSLTGGTFGRYGYTF.

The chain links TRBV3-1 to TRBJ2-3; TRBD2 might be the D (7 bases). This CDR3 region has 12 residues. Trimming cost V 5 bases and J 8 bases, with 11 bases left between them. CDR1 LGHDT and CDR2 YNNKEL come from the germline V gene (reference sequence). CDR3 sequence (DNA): TGTGCCAGCAGCGGGGGGGCGGGTACGCAGTATTTT. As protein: CASSGGAGTQYF.

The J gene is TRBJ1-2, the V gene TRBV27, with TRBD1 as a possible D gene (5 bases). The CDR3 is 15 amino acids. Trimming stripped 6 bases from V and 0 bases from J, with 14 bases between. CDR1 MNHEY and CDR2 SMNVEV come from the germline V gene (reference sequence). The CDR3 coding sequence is TGTGCCAGCAGGAGGGATGGGGGGGCTAACTATGGCTACACCTTC. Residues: CASRRDGGANYGYTF.

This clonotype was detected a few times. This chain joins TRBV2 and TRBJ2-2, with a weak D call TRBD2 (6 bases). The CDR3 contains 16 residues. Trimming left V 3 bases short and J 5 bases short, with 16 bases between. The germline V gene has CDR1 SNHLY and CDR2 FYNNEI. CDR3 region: CASSDDGGRRTGELFF. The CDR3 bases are TGTGCCAGCAGTGATGACGGGGGACGGAGGACCGGGGAGCTGTTTTTT.

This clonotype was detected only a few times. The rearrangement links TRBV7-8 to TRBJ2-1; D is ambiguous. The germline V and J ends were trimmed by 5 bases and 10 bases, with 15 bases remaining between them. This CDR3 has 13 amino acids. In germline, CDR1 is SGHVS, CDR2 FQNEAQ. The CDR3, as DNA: TGTGCCAGCAGCCCCTATTCGATGGGAGAGCAGTTCTTC. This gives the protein CASSPYSMGEQFF.

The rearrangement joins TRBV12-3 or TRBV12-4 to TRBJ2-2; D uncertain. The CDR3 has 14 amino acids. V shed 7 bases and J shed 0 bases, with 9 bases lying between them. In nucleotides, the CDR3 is TGTGCCAGCATCGGCTTCTCGAACACCGGGGAGCTGTTTTTT. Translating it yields CASIGFSNTGELFF.

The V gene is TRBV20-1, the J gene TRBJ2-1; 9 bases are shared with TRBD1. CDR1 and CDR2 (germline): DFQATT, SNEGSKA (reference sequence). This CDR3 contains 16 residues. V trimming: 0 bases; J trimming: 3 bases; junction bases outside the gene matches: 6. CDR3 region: CSARDRGTGNYNEQFF. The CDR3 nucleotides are TGCAGTGCTAGAGATCGTGGGACAGGGAACTACAATGAGCAGTTCTTC.

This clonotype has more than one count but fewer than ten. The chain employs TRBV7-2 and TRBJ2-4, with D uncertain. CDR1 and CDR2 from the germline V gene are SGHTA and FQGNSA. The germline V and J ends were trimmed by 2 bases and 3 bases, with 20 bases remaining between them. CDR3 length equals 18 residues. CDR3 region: CASSLNSLTPLDKNIQYF. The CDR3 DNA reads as TGTGCCAGCAGCTTAAACAGTTTAACCCCCTTAGACAAAAACATTCAGTACTTC.

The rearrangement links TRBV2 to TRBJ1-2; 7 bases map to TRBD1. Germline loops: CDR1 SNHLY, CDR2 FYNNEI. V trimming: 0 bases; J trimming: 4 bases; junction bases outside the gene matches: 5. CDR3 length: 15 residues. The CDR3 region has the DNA TGTGCCAGCAGTGAAGCACCGGACAGGATCTATGGCTACACCTTC. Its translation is CASSEAPDRIYGYTF.

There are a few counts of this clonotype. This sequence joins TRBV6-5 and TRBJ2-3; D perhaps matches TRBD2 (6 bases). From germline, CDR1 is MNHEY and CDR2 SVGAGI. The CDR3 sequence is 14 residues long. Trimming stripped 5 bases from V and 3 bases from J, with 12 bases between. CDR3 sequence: CASSTRGLTDTQYF. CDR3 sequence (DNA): TGTGCCAGCAGTACCCGGGGGTTGACAGATACGCAGTATTTT.

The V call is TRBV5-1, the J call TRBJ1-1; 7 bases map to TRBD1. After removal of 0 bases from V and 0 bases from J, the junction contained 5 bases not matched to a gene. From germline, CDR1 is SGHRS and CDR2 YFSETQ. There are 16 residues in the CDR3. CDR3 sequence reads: CASSLAPTGLNTEAFF. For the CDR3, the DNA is TGCGCCAGCAGCTTGGCACCGACAGGGTTGAACACTGAAGCTTTCTTT.

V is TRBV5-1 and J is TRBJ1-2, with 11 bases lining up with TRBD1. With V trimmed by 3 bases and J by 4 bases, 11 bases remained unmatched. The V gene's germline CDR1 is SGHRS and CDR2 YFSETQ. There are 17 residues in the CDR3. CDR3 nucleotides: TGCGCCAGCAGCTCCGGGACAGGGGGACTTGAAGCCTATGGCTACACCTTC. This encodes CASSSGTGGLEAYGYTF.

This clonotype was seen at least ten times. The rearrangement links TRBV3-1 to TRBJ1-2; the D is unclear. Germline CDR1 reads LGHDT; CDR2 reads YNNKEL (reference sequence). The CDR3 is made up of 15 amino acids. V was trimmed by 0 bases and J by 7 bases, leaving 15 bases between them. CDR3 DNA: TGTGCCAGCAGCCAAGATCTAGGATCGGCCGGTGGCTACACCTTC. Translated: CASSQDLGSAGGYTF.

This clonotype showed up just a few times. The CDR3 here is CASSGRGASDRDEQFF. The CDR3 region has the DNA TGCGCCAGCAGCGGACGGGGGGCCTCGGACCGGGATGAGCAGTTCTTC. The chain combines TRBV5-1 with TRBJ2-1, with D possibly matching TRBD2 (7 bases). Per the germline V gene, CDR1 is SGHRS and CDR2 is YFSETQ. Trimming took 4 bases from V and 8 from J, leaving 22 bases between them. The CDR3 consists of 16 residues.

CDR3 residues: CASSLIIRLAGYEQYF. The CDR3 nucleotides read TGTGCCAGCAGCTTGATAATTCGACTAGCGGGCTACGAGCAGTACTTC. The chain has TRBV7-6 and TRBJ2-7, with 10 bases matching TRBD2. The CDR3 is 16 amino acids. Germline V gene sequence: CDR1 SGHVS, CDR2 FNYEAQ. After removal of 3 bases from V and 3 bases from J, the junction contained 8 bases not matched to a gene.

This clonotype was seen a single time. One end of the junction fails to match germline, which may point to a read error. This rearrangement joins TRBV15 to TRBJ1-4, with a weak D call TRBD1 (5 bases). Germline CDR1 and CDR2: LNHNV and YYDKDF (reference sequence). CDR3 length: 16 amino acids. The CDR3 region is CATSRTDSATNEKRFF. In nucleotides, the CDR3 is TGTGCCACCAGCAGGACTGACAGCGCAACTAATGAAAAACGGTTTTTT.